The TCR beta chain described here comes from a study of OX40 agonist ivuxolimab in advanced cancers. Study-wide context: Among those treated, three patients had partial responses, one with hepatocellular carcinoma and two with cutaneous melanoma.

Blood specimens came from baseline, cycle 4 day 1, and cycle 7 day 1. The CDR3 sequence is 15 residues long. Trimming cost V 5 bases and J 2 bases; bases outside gene matches: 7. CDR1 and CDR2 from the germline V gene are MNHEY and SVGAGI. Findings and limits, study-wide: Partly responding patients at 0.1-3.0 mg/kg showed some of the smallest clonal expansion.

Remarks on this clone: What it binds is not known.

TCRdb's table, derived via immunoSEQ multiplex PCR, lists solely in-frame clones and lacks some. The sample shows 20,000 or so clones, 90% of them seen only once. This chain links TRBV6-5 with TRBJ2-7; 9 bases are shared with TRBD2. This clonotype originated in an adult with an advanced solid tumor such as melanoma, head and neck, liver or kidney cancer. This sample comprised CD4+ or CD8+ T cells sorted from blood, obtained in a trial of the OX40 agonist ivuxolimab. This CDR3 is CASSPGASGTYEQYF. CDR3 coding DNA: TGTGCCAGCAGTCCTGGGGCTAGCGGGACCTACGAGCAGTACTTC.